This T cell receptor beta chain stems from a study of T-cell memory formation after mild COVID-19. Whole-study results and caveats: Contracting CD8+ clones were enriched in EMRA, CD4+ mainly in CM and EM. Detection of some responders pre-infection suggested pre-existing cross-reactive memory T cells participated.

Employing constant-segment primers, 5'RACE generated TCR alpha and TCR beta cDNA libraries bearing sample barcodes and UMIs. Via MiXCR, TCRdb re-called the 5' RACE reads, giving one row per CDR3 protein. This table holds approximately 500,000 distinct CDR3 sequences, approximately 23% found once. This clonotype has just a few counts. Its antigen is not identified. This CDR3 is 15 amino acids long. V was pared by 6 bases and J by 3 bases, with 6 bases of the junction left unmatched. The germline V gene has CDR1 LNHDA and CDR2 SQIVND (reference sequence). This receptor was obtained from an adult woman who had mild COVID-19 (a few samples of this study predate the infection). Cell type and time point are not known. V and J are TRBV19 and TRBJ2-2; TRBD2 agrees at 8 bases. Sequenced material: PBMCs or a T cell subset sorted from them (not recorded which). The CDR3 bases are TGTGCCAGTAGCCCGGGAGGGCCGGACACCGGGGAGCTGTTTTTT. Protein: CASSPGGPDTGELFF.